One and the same sample provided the 17 T cell receptor beta chains below, sequenced in a study of blood T cells in healthy people across ages. Alongside a J-beta primer mix, a sample-barcoded 5' primer served in a second PCR lasting roughly 6 to 11 cycles. TCRdb redid the calling of the 5' RACE reads with MiXCR, one entry per CDR3 protein. In the table there are roughly 500,000 distinct CDR3 sequences, approximately 25% of which are singletons. This sample also belongs to another study, concerning T cells of mothers and their children.

The sample consisted of blood. The receptors originated from a boy aged 5-17 years in good health.

V and J are TRBV6-5 and TRBJ2-7, with D unclear. Looked up from germline, CDR1 is MNHEY and CDR2 is SVGAGI. The CDR3 sequence is 15 residues long. With 5 bases removed from V and 3 bases from J, the gap between germline ends came to 17 bases. CDR3 loop: CASSEKTPQFYEQYF. DNA for the CDR3: TGTGCCAGCAGTGAGAAAACCCCTCAATTCTACGAGCAGTACTTC.

The chain employs TRBV7-8 and TRBJ1-4; D is unresolved. The germline V and J ends were trimmed by 0 bases and 0 bases, with 11 bases remaining between them. Germline-derived CDR1 and CDR2 are SGHVS and FQNEAQ. CDR3 length: 17 residues. CDR3 bases: TGTGCCAGCAGCTTAGCGCGTAGGGCGGCAACTAATGAAAAACTGTTTTTT. Translating it yields CASSLARRAATNEKLFF.

This clonotype was seen a handful of times. The rearrangement joins TRBV5-1 to TRBJ2-5; 7 bases map to TRBD1. The V and J ends lost 1 base and 1 base, in that order; junction bases with no gene match: 7. This CDR3 comprises 16 residues. CDR1 and CDR2 from the germline V gene are SGHRS and YFSETQ. Written as DNA, the CDR3 is TGCGCCAGCAGCTTGATTGGACAGGCGGTCCAAGAGACCCAGTACTTC. It codes for CASSLIGQAVQETQYF.

This chain connects TRBV10-3 to TRBJ2-1, with D possibly being TRBD1 (6 bases). This CDR3 contains 13 residues. The germline V gene encodes CDR1 ENHRY and CDR2 SYGVKD. V lost 10 bases and J lost 7, with 17 bases in between. CDR3 sequence reads: CATTIQQGNEQFF. The CDR3 region has the DNA TGTGCCACAACGATCCAACAGGGTAATGAGCAGTTCTTC.

Concerning this clonotype: Mismatch with germline at one junction end may stem from a read error. This CDR3 reads CTSSYYGGGYGYTF. CDR3 bases: TGTACCAGCAGTTACTACGGGGGAGGTTATGGCTACACCTTC. The chain joins TRBV6-5 to TRBJ1-2; D is perhaps TRBD1 (5 bases). Germline CDR1 reads MNHEY; CDR2 reads SVGAGI. The CDR3 consists of 14 residues.

The CDR3 protein is CASSGDEGQITGELFF. The CDR3 bases are TGCGCCAGCAGTGGAGACGAGGGGCAGATAACCGGGGAGCTGTTTTTT. The rearrangement joins TRBV5-1 to TRBJ2-2, with D possibly being TRBD1 or TRBD2 (5 bases each). Germline lookup yields CDR1 SGHRS and CDR2 YFSETQ. There are 16 residues in the CDR3. V lost 5 bases and J lost 5, with 19 bases in between. Full variable domain (remainder filled in from reference TRBV5-1 and TRBJ2-2): KAGVTQTPRYLIKTRGQQVTLSCSPISGHRSVSWYQQTPGQGLQFLFEYFSETQRNKGNFPGRFSGRQFSNSRSEMNVSTLELGDSALYLCASSGDEGQITGELFFGEGSRLTVL.

J is TRBJ2-7 and V is TRBV10-3; 13 bases align to TRBD2. The CDR3 covers 14 residues. CDR1 ENHRY and CDR2 SYGVKD come from the germline V gene. The V segment lost 6 bases and the J segment 4 bases; nucleotides outside the gene matches: 3. The CDR3 DNA is TGTGCCATCAGGACTAGCGGGGGGCCTTACGAGCAGTACTTC. This encodes CAIRTSGGPYEQYF.

This clonotype has a handful of counts. This chain connects TRBV5-1 to TRBJ1-2, with D hard to call. CDR1 SGHRS and CDR2 YFSETQ come from the germline V gene. The V and J ends lost 1 base and 8 bases respectively, with 15 bases between them. The CDR3 has 14 amino acids. CDR3 sequence: CASSLPQVKNGYTF. Here the CDR3 DNA reads TGCGCCAGCAGCTTGCCGCAGGTTAAGAACGGCTACACCTTC.

The V call is TRBV12-3 or TRBV12-4, the J call TRBJ2-4; possibly TRBD1 or TRBD2 for D (5 bases each). This CDR3 contains 13 residues. V dropped 6 bases and J dropped 16 bases, with 22 bases sitting between them. The CDR3 DNA reads as TGTGCCAGCAGCAAGCAGGGACCGTCTATTATATACTTC. It codes for CASSKQGPSIIYF.

V and J are TRBV12-3 or TRBV12-4 and TRBJ1-4, with D perhaps matching TRBD1 (5 bases). The CDR3 covers 13 residues. V lost 8 bases and J 7 bases, leaving 14 bases between the germline ends. CDR3 residues: CASVGGDVEKLFF. The CDR3 region has the DNA TGTGCCAGCGTTGGGGGGGACGTTGAAAAACTGTTTTTT.

This chain links TRBV7-3 with TRBJ2-5; 10 nucleotides agree with TRBD1. Trimming removed 5 bases from V and 4 bases from J; junction bases left unmatched: 4. This CDR3 is built from 14 residues. Germline V gene sequence: CDR1 SGHTA, CDR2 FQGTGA. This CDR3 is CASSPTGGTETQYF. The DNA for the CDR3 is TGTGCCAGCAGCCCGACAGGGGGCACAGAGACCCAGTACTTC.

The genes are TRBV18 and TRBJ2-5; possible D gene TRBD2, 6 bases. This CDR3 has 19 residues. Germline assignment: CDR1 KGHSH and CDR2 LQKENI. Trimming pared 6 bases from V and 8 bases from J, leaving 34 bases between. The chain's CDR3 is CASSPITWGLQSSRDTQYF. DNA of the CDR3: TGTGCCAGCTCTCCAATCACGTGGGGACTCCAGTCTAGCCGGGATACCCAGTACTTC. Variable domain in full (rest from reference TRBV18 and TRBJ2-5): NAGVMQNPRHLVRRRGQEARLRCSPMKGHSHVYWYRQLPEEGLKFMVYLQKENIIDESGMPKERFSAEFPKEGPSILRIQQVVRGDSAAYFCASSPITWGLQSSRDTQYFGPGTRLLVL.

V and J are TRBV7-2 and TRBJ2-5, with 8 positions matching TRBD2. V was clipped by 3 bases and J by 3 bases; unmatched bases: 9. The CDR3 is 16 residues long. Germline V gene lookup returns CDR1 SGHTA and CDR2 FQGNSA. The CDR3 reads CASSFYLSGSEETQYF. The DNA of the CDR3 is TGTGCCAGCAGCTTCTACCTAAGCGGGAGCGAAGAGACCCAGTACTTC.

V gene TRBV9 combines with J gene TRBJ2-6; D unclear. CDR3 length: 16 residues. V shed 3 bases and J shed 2 bases, with 12 bases lying between them. Germline CDR1 reads SGDLS; CDR2 reads YYNGEE. CDR3 protein: CASSGHHEPGANVLTF. CDR3 nucleotides: TGTGCCAGCAGCGGACACCACGAACCTGGGGCCAACGTCCTGACTTTC.

This clonotype appeared many times. The CDR3 reads CASSQVGENSPLHF. CDR3 bases: TGTGCCAGCAGCCAAGTGGGGGAGAATTCACCCCTCCACTTT. The chain combines TRBV3-1 with TRBJ1-6, with D perhaps TRBD1 (5 bases). Germline lookup yields CDR1 LGHDT and CDR2 YNNKEL (reference sequence). V lost 1 base, J lost 7 bases, and 8 bases lay in between. The CDR3 is made up of 14 amino acids. The variable domain in full, completed from reference TRBV3-1 and TRBJ1-6, reads DTAVSQTPKYLVTQMGNDKSIKCEQNLGHDTMYWYKQDSKKFLKIMFSYNNKELIINETVPNRFSPKSPDKAHLNLHINSLELGDSAVYFCASSQVGENSPLHFGNGTRLTVT.

This clonotype has just a few counts. The V gene is TRBV29-1, the J gene TRBJ1-1; no clear D. The length of the CDR3 is 13 residues. The germline V gene has CDR1 SQVTM and CDR2 ANQGSEA. V dropped 3 bases and J dropped 0 bases, with 8 bases sitting between them. CDR3 sequence: CSVEPRLNTEAFF. The CDR3 nucleotides are TGCAGCGTTGAGCCCAGGTTGAACACTGAAGCTTTCTTT.

CDR3 nucleotide sequence: TGTGCCAGCAGCTCTGACAGGTCTAATTCACCCCTCCACTTT. This sequence encodes CASSSDRSNSPLHF. The rearrangement links TRBV5-4 to TRBJ1-6, with a possible D match to TRBD1 (6 bases). CDR1 is SGHNT, CDR2 YYREEE, per germline (reference sequence). The CDR3 extends over 14 amino acids. Trimming removed 3 bases from V and 6 bases from J, with 10 bases in between.